This record covers a single T cell receptor beta chain. The antigen is not known. The method was immunoSEQ multiplex PCR; TCRdb's version includes in-frame clones alone and lacks a portion of them. The sample consists of more than 150,000 clones, 80% to 95% of them appearing once. Germline V gives CDR1 SNHLY, CDR2 FYNNEI. With 6 bases clipped from V and 1 base from J, the junction kept 5 bases outside the gene matches. This CDR3 has 15 residues. These data come from a study of T cell responses to AZD1222 COVID-19 vaccine. Findings and limits, study-wide: Baseline seropositives among AZD1222 recipients totaled only 5 to 7.

The chain recombines TRBV2 with TRBJ2-2; TRBD1 matches 7 bases. The sample here was peripheral blood, taken 28 days after the second AZD1222 dose. The source is an adult who received the AZD1222 COVID-19 vaccine. In nucleotides, the CDR3 is TGTGCCAGCAGCTACCGGACAGGGAACACCGGGGAGCTGTTTTTT. Its protein product is CASSYRTGNTGELFF.